The 30 T cell receptor beta chains below all came from one sample that was sequenced in a study of T cell changes during pregnancy in multiple sclerosis. The data were produced by immunoSEQ multiplex PCR, yet TCRdb's version contains in-frame clones alone and is incomplete. The sample gives tens of thousands of clones, roughly 92% of which show up once; roughly 2.1% is in the top ten. The specimen comprised peripheral blood, sampled in the third trimester of pregnancy. The receptors were gathered from a female donor with multiple sclerosis, enrolled in a pregnancy study.

The V and J genes are TRBV18 and TRBJ1-3; perhaps TRBD1 as D (5 bases). Germline V gene sequence: CDR1 KGHSH, CDR2 LQKENI. CDR3 length: 15 amino acids. Trimming took off 6 bases at V and 0 bases at J, with 12 bases between the two ends. CDR3 in amino acids: CASSPIDSSGNTIYF. For the CDR3, the DNA is TGTGCCAGCTCTCCAATCGACAGCTCTGGAAACACCATATATTTT.

V usage is TRBV9 and J usage is TRBJ2-5; TRBD1 aligns across 7 bases. V lost 2 bases and J lost 2; bases outside the gene matches: 6. The germline CDR1 and CDR2 sequences are SGDLS and YYNGEE. The CDR3 has 15 amino acids. CDR3 region: CASSVAGTAQETQYF. The CDR3 region has the DNA TGTGCCAGCAGCGTGGCCGGGACAGCACAAGAGACCCAGTACTTC.

The chain carries TRBV6-6 and TRBJ1-6, with 8 bases fitting TRBD1. Germline lookup yields CDR1 MNHNY and CDR2 SVGAGI (reference sequence). This CDR3 is 15 amino acids long. Germline trimming cut 2 bases from V and 10 bases from J; bases unmatched to any gene: 7. The CDR3 protein is CASSYGDRGGSPLHF. The CDR3, as DNA: TGTGCCAGCAGTTACGGAGACAGGGGAGGGTCACCCCTCCACTTT.

This sequence joins TRBV5-4 and TRBJ2-3, with TRBD2 as a possible D gene (6 bases). This CDR3 region has 17 residues. CDR1 and CDR2 (germline): SGHNT, YYREEE (reference sequence). Trimming left V 0 bases short and J 3 bases short, with 17 bases between. CDR3 residues: CASSLAMRGSGTDTQYF. DNA of the CDR3: TGTGCCAGCAGCTTGGCCATGCGTGGGAGCGGGACAGATACGCAGTATTTT.

This clone is judged medium-sized. The rearrangement joins TRBV15 to TRBJ2-1, with D perhaps TRBD2 (5 bases). Trimming removed 0 bases at V and 6 bases at J, with 18 bases between. Germline CDR1 LNHNV, CDR2 YYDKDF (reference sequence). This CDR3 contains 17 residues. CDR3 in DNA: TGTGCCACCAGCAGAGACCCGGAGGTGACTTGGGGCAATGAGCAGTTCTTC. Translated, it gives CATSRDPEVTWGNEQFF.

The genes are TRBV6-6 and TRBJ2-4, with 8 bases lining up with TRBD1. Germline CDR1 and CDR2: MNHNY and SVGAGI (reference sequence). The J segment lost 6 bases and the V segment lost 6 bases, leaving 7 bases of the junction unmatched. The length of the CDR3 is 14 residues. The CDR3 region has the DNA TGTGCCAGCAGGGCCGGACAGGGTACAAACATTCAGTACTTC. The encoded protein is CASRAGQGTNIQYF.

The J gene is TRBJ2-1, the V gene TRBV2; unclear D gene. Germline V gene data show CDR1 as SNHLY and CDR2 as FYNNEI. The CDR3 loop spans 17 amino acids. With 3 bases removed from V and 10 bases from J, the gap between germline ends came to 25 bases. CDR3 loop: CASSDPQRVSNGVEQFF. The CDR3 DNA reads as TGTGCCAGCAGTGACCCACAACGGGTCTCCAACGGAGTGGAGCAGTTCTTC.

This clone was observed once. This sequence joins TRBV19 and TRBJ2-5, with 7 bases that match TRBD2. The CDR3 consists of 13 residues. The junction had 8 bases not matched to a gene; V was cut back by 8 bases and J by 5 bases. Germline assignment: CDR1 LNHDA and CDR2 SQIVND (reference sequence). The CDR3 sequence is CASSPLGGETQYF. The CDR3, as DNA: TGTGCCAGTTCACCTCTCGGGGGGGAGACCCAGTACTTC.

This clone was seen once. The junction departs from the called germline gene at one end, perhaps through a read error. The chain recombines TRBV29-1 with TRBJ2-5, with a weak D call TRBD2 (6 bases). CDR3 length: 14 amino acids. CDR1 SQVTM and CDR2 ANQGSEA come from the germline V gene. In DNA form, the CDR3 reads TGCAGCGTCGAAGTCCGGGACTCGCAAGAGACCCAGTACTTC. It yields the protein CSVEVRDSQETQYF.

V gene TRBV11-2 combines with J gene TRBJ1-4; possibly TRBD1 for D (5 bases). The CDR3 contains 15 residues. V lost 1 base and J lost 8, with 14 bases in between. Germline V gives CDR1 SGHAT, CDR2 FQNNGV. The CDR3 loop reads CASSLGAGIREKLFF. The CDR3 nucleotides read TGTGCCAGCAGCTTAGGAGCAGGGATTAGAGAAAAACTGTTTTTT.

This clone came up once. V and J are TRBV28 and TRBJ2-7; 8 bases map to TRBD2. The V gene end was trimmed by 3 bases and the J gene end by 6 bases; junction bases not matched to a gene: 16. The CDR3 contains 17 residues. Germline V gene lookup returns CDR1 MDHEN and CDR2 SYDVKM. CDR3 sequence (DNA): TGTGCCAGCAGTTTGAGTCTGGGTGGGACTAGAGAACGCGAGCAGTACTTC. Encoded protein: CASSLSLGGTREREQYF.

The rearrangement links TRBV11-3 to TRBJ1-3, with a possible D match to TRBD1 (5 bases). V was trimmed by 1 base and J by 3 bases, leaving 13 bases between them. The CDR3 extends over 16 amino acids. The germline V gene encodes CDR1 SGHNT and CDR2 YENEEA. The CDR3 sequence is CASSLARRQFGNTIYF. CDR3 in DNA: TGTGCCAGCAGCTTAGCTCGTCGACAGTTTGGAAACACCATATATTTT.

The chain carries TRBV15 and TRBJ2-7; 10 bases align to TRBD2. V was clipped by 4 bases and J by 4 bases; unmatched bases: 10. The CDR3 totals 16 residues. Germline V gene sequence: CDR1 LNHNV, CDR2 YYDKDF (reference sequence). The CDR3: CATSTNLAGVGYEQYF. The CDR3, as DNA: TGTGCCACCAGCACTAACCTAGCGGGAGTGGGATACGAGCAGTACTTC.

This CDR3 reads CASSHWGRGRANEKLFF. The DNA for the CDR3 is TGCGCCAGCAGCCATTGGGGGAGGGGGAGGGCTAATGAAAAACTGTTTTTT. This chain uses TRBV23-1 with TRBJ1-4, with D possibly matching TRBD1 (6 bases). TRBV23-1 is an open reading frame whose function is uncertain. Trimming took 6 bases from V and 3 from J, leaving 20 bases between them. The CDR3 has 17 amino acids.

The chain couples TRBV5-1 to TRBJ2-3; a weak D match, TRBD1 (5 bases). The CDR3 loop spans 14 amino acids. Between the trimmed V and J ends, which lost 6 bases and 2 bases, there was a span of 13 bases. Germline V gene data show CDR1 as SGHRS and CDR2 as YFSETQ. The CDR3 loop is CASMAGWATDTQYF. In nucleotides, the CDR3 is TGCGCCAGCATGGCAGGGTGGGCCACAGATACGCAGTATTTT. The entire variable domain, with the rest obtained from reference TRBV5-1 and TRBJ2-3, is as follows: KAGVTQTPRYLIKTRGQQVTLSCSPISGHRSVSWYQQTPGQGLQFLFEYFSETQRNKGNFPGRFSGRQFSNSRSEMNVSTLELGDSALYLCASMAGWATDTQYFGPGTRLTVL.

V and J are TRBV6-5 and TRBJ1-3; D unclear. The germline gives CDR1 MNHEY, CDR2 SVGAGI. The V gene lost 6 bases and the J gene lost 4 bases, with 4 bases spanning the gap. The CDR3 is made up of 11 amino acids. This CDR3 is CASSQGNTIYF. CDR3 nucleotide sequence: TGTGCCAGCAGCCAGGGAAACACCATATATTTT.

V and J are TRBV7-9 and TRBJ2-4, with 9 bases matching TRBD1. This CDR3 contains 16 residues. Germline lookup yields CDR1 SEHNR and CDR2 FQNEAQ (reference sequence). Trimming took 5 bases from V and 4 from J; bases not matched to a gene: 9. This CDR3 is CASSLPRGQGKNIQYF. The DNA for the CDR3 is TGTGCCAGCAGCCTCCCCCGCGGACAGGGGAAAAACATTCAGTACTTC.

The V gene is TRBV4-1, the J gene TRBJ2-1; D is perhaps TRBD2 (5 bases). The germline CDR1 and CDR2 sequences are MGHRA and YSYEKL. The CDR3 sequence is 14 residues long. The V end was cut by 4 bases, the J end by 1 base, with 8 bases between. The CDR3 reads CASSPRGSYNEQFF. CDR3 nucleotides: TGCGCCAGCAGCCCCCGGGGTTCCTACAATGAGCAGTTCTTC.

This rearrangement joins TRBV5-5 to TRBJ2-1, with a tentative D call TRBD2 (6 bases). Germline CDR1 SGHKS, CDR2 YYEKEE (reference sequence). With 4 bases removed from V and 0 bases from J, the gap between germline ends came to 17 bases. CDR3 length: 17 residues. The CDR3 DNA sequence: TGTGCCAGCAGCCCACTAGCAAAGGCAAGCTCCTACAATGAGCAGTTCTTC. It codes for CASSPLAKASSYNEQFF.

CDR3 DNA: TGTGCCAGCAGCCCTCTGGGGGCGGGTGCCTACGAGCAGTACTTC. This translates into CASSPLGAGAYEQYF. V is TRBV7-2 and J is TRBJ2-7, with D tentatively TRBD1 (6 bases). CDR1 is SGHTA, CDR2 FQGNSA, per germline. There are 15 residues in the CDR3. V was clipped by 5 bases and J by 2 bases, with 16 bases between them.

The rearrangement joins TRBV7-2 to TRBJ1-5; 8 nucleotides line up with TRBD1. The CDR3 runs to 12 residues. The V segment lost 4 bases and the J segment 15 bases; nucleotides outside the gene matches: 8. Looked up from germline, CDR1 is SGHTA and CDR2 is FQGNSA. The CDR3 DNA reads as TGTGCCAGCAGCTCTCAACAGGGGGTTCCGCATTTT. Translated, it gives CASSSQQGVPHF. Full variable domain (rest looked up from reference TRBV7-2 and TRBJ1-5): GAGVSQSPSNKVTEKGKDVELRCDPISGHTALYWYRQSLGQGLEFLIYFQGNSAPDKSGLPSDRFSAERTGGSVSTLTIQRTQQEDSAVYLCASSSQQGVPHFGDGTRLSIL.

The chain joins TRBV5-4 to TRBJ2-2; a weak D match, TRBD2 (6 bases). The CDR3 runs to 14 residues. The germline V gene has CDR1 SGHNT and CDR2 YYREEE (reference sequence). Trimming took 4 bases from V and 4 from J, leaving 11 bases between them. CDR3 in amino acids: CASSDGSFTGELFF. The CDR3 region has the DNA TGTGCCAGCAGCGACGGGAGTTTCACCGGGGAGCTGTTTTTT.

The chain's CDR3 is CASSTGTDTGELFF. The CDR3 nucleotides are TGTGCCAGCAGCACCGGGACAGACACCGGGGAGCTGTTTTTT. The chain has TRBV28 and TRBJ2-2, with 7 bases that match TRBD1. This CDR3 has 14 residues. Germline CDR1 is MDHEN and CDR2 is SYDVKM. The ends lost 6 bases at V and 3 bases at J; junction bases unmatched: 4.

V and J are TRBV4-3 and TRBJ2-1, with D perhaps matching TRBD1 (5 bases). From germline, CDR1 is LGHNA and CDR2 YSLEER. V was pared by 1 base and J by 0 bases, with 10 bases between. The CDR3 runs 16 residues. Here the CDR3 reads CASSQGWQGSYNEQFF. The CDR3 nucleotides read TGCGCCAGCAGCCAAGGTTGGCAGGGCTCCTACAATGAGCAGTTCTTC.

This rearrangement joins TRBV7-9 to TRBJ2-1, with D possibly being TRBD2 (5 bases). From germline, CDR1 is SEHNR and CDR2 FQNEAQ (reference sequence). CDR3 length: 15 amino acids. The V gene lost 3 bases and the J gene lost 5 bases, with 14 bases spanning the gap. CDR3 coding DNA: TGTGCCAGCAGCTTCTACGGCGGGCTACACAATGAGCAGTTCTTC. Residues: CASSFYGGLHNEQFF.

The chain combines TRBV29-1 with TRBJ2-3; 13 bases fit TRBD2. With 5 bases clipped from V and 0 bases from J, the junction kept 5 bases outside the gene matches. The CDR3 length is 16 residues. Germline CDR1 is SQVTM and CDR2 is ANQGSEA. The CDR3 here is CSVSGLAGASTDTQYF. The DNA of the CDR3 is TGCAGCGTTTCCGGACTAGCGGGAGCTAGCACAGATACGCAGTATTTT.

The V gene is TRBV19, the J gene TRBJ2-6; 8 bases agree with TRBD1. Germline values: CDR1 LNHDA, CDR2 SQIVND (reference sequence). CDR3 length: 16 amino acids. Unmatched junction bases numbered 3, after V lost 5 bases and J lost 0 bases. The CDR3 here is CASSHDRGSGANVLTF. CDR3 sequence (DNA): TGTGCCAGTAGTCACGACAGGGGCTCTGGGGCCAACGTCCTGACTTTC.

This chain joins TRBV29-1 and TRBJ1-1, with 9 positions matching TRBD1. With 0 bases clipped from V and 5 bases from J, the junction kept 1 base outside the gene matches. Germline V gene lookup returns CDR1 SQVTM and CDR2 ANQGSEA. The CDR3 extends over 13 amino acids. CDR3 protein: CSVEETGGTEAFF. CDR3 DNA: TGCAGCGTTGAAGAGACAGGGGGGACTGAAGCTTTCTTT.

J is TRBJ2-3 and V is TRBV2; D gene unclear. Trimming removed 5 bases at V and 2 bases at J, with 8 bases between. Germline-derived CDR1 and CDR2 are SNHLY and FYNNEI. This CDR3 region has 13 residues. CDR3 sequence reads: CASSTALTDTQYF. In nucleotides, the CDR3 is TGTGCCAGCAGTACAGCCCTCACAGATACGCAGTATTTT.

V usage is TRBV7-2 and J usage is TRBJ2-3; a possible D gene is TRBD1 (6 bases). Germline V lookup: CDR1 SGHTA, CDR2 FQGNSA. V was pared by 1 base and J by 4 bases, with 21 bases between. The CDR3 length is 18 residues. CDR3 nucleotide sequence: TGTGCCAGCAGCTTAGGTGGGGCTTTTGGGGGCGTCTCAGATACGCAGTATTTT. This translates into CASSLGGAFGGVSDTQYF.